The clone carrying this T cell receptor beta chain was counted a few times. The antigen is not known. This sample stems from a study of T cell repertoires in cytomegalovirus infection. TCRdb recomputed calls from the reads with MiXCR, one row per CDR3 protein. The sample records 250,000 or so distinct CDR3 sequences, around 12% being singletons. Deletions cut 5 bases from V and 3 bases from J, with 17 bases between. CDR3 length: 15 residues. Germline CDR1 and CDR2: MNHNS and SASEGT. Study-level findings and limits: Cumulative frequency of public TCR beta families picked out carriers of CMV plus the relevant HLA.

Material for sequencing was PBMCs. This TCR came from a human donor in good health (CMV status not recorded). Some clones in this sample may be carry-over from other donors' samples. V usage is TRBV6-1 and J usage is TRBJ2-7; D is uncertain. The CDR3 DNA is TGTGCCAGCAGTCCCTCTTCACCAGTTCTCTACGAGCAGTACTTC. It translates to CASSPSSPVLYEQYF.